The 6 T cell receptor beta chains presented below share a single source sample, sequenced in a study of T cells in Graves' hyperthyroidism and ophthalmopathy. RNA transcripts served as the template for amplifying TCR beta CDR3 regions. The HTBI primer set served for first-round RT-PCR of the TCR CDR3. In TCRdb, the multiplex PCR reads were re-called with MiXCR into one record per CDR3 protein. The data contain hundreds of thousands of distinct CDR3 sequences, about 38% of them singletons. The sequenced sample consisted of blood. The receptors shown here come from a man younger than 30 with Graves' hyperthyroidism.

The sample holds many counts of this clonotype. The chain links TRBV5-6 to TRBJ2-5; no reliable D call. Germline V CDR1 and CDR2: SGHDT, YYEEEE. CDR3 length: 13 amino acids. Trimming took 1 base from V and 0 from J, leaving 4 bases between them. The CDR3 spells CASSLMYQETQYF. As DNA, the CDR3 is TGTGCCAGCAGCTTGATGTACCAAGAGACCCAGTACTTC.

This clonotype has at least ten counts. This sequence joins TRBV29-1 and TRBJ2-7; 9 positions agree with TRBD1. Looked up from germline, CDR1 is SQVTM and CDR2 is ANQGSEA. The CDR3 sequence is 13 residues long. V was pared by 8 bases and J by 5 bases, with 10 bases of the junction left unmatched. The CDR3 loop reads CSFGTGMGDEQYF. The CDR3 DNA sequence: TGCAGCTTCGGGACAGGGATGGGGGACGAGCAGTACTTC.

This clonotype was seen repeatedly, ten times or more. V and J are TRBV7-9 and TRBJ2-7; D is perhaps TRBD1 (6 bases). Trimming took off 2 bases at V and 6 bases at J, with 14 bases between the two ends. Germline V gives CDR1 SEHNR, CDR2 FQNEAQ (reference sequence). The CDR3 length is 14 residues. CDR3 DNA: TGTGCCAGCAGCTTAAGAGGGACAACGGCCGAGCAGTACTTC. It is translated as CASSLRGTTAEQYF.

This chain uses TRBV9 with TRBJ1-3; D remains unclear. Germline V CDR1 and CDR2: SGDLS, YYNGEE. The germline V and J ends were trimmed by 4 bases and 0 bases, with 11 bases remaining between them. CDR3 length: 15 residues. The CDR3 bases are TGTGCCAGCAGCCCCGACTGGAGCTCTGGAAACACCATATATTTT. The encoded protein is CASSPDWSSGNTIYF.

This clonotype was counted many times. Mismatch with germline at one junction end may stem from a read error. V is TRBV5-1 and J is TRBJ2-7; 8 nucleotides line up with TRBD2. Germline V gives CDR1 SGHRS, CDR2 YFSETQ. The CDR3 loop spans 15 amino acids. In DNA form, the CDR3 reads TGTGCCAGCAGCTTAGGGGGGACTAGTAGCTACGAGCAGTACTTC. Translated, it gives CASSLGGTSSYEQYF.

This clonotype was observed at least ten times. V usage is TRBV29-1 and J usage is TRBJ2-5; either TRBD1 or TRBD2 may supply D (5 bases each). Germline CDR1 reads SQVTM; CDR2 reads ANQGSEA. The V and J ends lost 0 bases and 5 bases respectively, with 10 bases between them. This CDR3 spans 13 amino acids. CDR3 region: CSVEEWGKETQYF. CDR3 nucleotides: TGCAGCGTTGAAGAGTGGGGGAAGGAGACCCAGTACTTC. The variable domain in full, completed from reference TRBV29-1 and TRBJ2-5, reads SAVISQKPSRDICQRGTSLTIQCQVDSQVTMMFWYRQQPGQSLTLIATANQGSEATYESGFVIDKFPISRPNLTFSTLTVSNMSPEDSSIYLCSVEEWGKETQYFGPGTRLLVL.